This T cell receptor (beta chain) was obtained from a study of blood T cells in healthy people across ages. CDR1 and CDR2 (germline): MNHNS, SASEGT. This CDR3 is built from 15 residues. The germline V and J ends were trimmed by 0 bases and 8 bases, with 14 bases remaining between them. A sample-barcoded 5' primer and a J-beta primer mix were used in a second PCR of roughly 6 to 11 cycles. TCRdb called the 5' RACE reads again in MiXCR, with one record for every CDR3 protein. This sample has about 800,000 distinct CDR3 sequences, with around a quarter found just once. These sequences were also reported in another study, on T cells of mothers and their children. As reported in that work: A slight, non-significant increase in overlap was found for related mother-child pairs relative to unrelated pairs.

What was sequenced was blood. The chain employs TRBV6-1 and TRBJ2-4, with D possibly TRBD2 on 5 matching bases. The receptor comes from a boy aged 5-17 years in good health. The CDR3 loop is CASSEARLSGDIQYF. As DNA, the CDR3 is TGTGCCAGCAGTGAAGCGCGCCTTTCCGGGGACATTCAGTACTTC.